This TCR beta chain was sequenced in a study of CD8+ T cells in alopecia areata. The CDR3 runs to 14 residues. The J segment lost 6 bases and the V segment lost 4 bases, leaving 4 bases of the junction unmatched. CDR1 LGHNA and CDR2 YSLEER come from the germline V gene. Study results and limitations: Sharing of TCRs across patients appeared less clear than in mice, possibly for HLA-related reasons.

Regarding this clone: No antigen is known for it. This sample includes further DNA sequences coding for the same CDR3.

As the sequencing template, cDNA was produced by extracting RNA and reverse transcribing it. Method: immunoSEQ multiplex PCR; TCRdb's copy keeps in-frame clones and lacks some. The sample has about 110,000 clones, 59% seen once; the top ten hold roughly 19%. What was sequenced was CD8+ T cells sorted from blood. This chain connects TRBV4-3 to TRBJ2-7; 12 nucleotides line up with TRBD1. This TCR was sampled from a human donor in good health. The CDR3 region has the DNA TGCGCCAGCAGCCCGGGACAGGGGGCCGGCGAGCAGTACTTC. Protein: CASSPGQGAGEQYF.